The 28 T cell receptor beta chains below come from one sample, sequenced in a study of cytomegalovirus exposure and HLA in healthy donors. The PCR employed 60 Vbeta primers together with 13 Jbeta primers. Assay: immunoSEQ multiplex PCR; the TCRdb copy retains only in-frame clones and omits some. The sample contains around 130,000 clones, over 60% of which appear only once. Sequenced: PBMCs. The receptors stem from a man aged 18 to 30 in good health and CMV-seropositive.

This clone was picked up one time. The chain recombines TRBV5-1 with TRBJ2-5; D is unclear. The CDR3 contains 14 residues. V lost 0 bases and J lost 5, with 11 bases in between. CDR1 SGHRS and CDR2 YFSETQ come from the germline V gene. This CDR3 reads CASSLATRFETQYF. In DNA, the CDR3 is TGCGCCAGCAGCTTGGCTACGAGATTTGAGACCCAGTACTTC.

The chain recombines TRBV6-5 with TRBJ1-2, with D hard to call. CDR1 is MNHEY, CDR2 SVGAGI, per germline. Trimming removed 2 bases at V and 0 bases at J, with 7 bases between. The CDR3 contains 14 residues. The CDR3 DNA reads TGTGCCAGCAGTTACCCTTCGGCTAACTATGGCTACACCTTC. It codes for CASSYPSANYGYTF.

The CDR3 bases are TGTGCCAGCAGCCGGGGGGGCACTGAAGCTTTCTTT. As protein: CASSRGGTEAFF. The gene calls are TRBV7-9 and TRBJ1-1, with a possible D match to TRBD1 (5 bases). This CDR3 comprises 12 residues. V gave up 5 bases and J gave up 4 bases, with 8 bases separating them. CDR1 and CDR2 (germline): SEHNR, FQNEAQ (reference sequence).

The rearrangement links TRBV29-1 to TRBJ2-1, with a tentative D call TRBD2 (6 bases). Germline V gives CDR1 SQVTM, CDR2 ANQGSEA. The CDR3 runs to 15 residues. Trimming took off 1 base at V and 0 bases at J, with 10 bases between the two ends. CDR3 bases: TGCAGCGTTGAAGCTCCAGCGGGCTCCTACAATGAGCAGTTCTTC. Its translation: CSVEAPAGSYNEQFF.

The V call is TRBV7-9, the J call TRBJ1-1; a possible D gene is TRBD1 (5 bases). The germline gives CDR1 SEHNR, CDR2 FQNEAQ (reference sequence). This CDR3 comprises 17 residues. V lost 5 bases to trimming and J lost 2 bases, with 21 bases between them. The CDR3 loop is CASSDRVGGHSNTEAFF. The CDR3 DNA sequence: TGTGCCAGCAGCGACCGAGTCGGTGGACACAGCAACACTGAAGCTTTCTTT.

This chain's CDR3 is CASSALKGRVNTEAFF. In nucleotides, the CDR3 is TGCGCCAGCAGCGCACTGAAGGGGAGGGTGAACACTGAAGCTTTCTTT. The chain joins TRBV5-1 to TRBJ1-1; tentative D call: TRBD1 (5 bases). CDR3 length equals 16 residues. The V end lost 4 bases, the J end lost 0 bases, and 16 bases lay between the germline ends. Germline loops: CDR1 SGHRS, CDR2 YFSETQ.

V gene TRBV30 combines with J gene TRBJ1-1; weak D call: TRBD1 (5 bases). The CDR3 length is 14 residues. Between the trimmed V and J ends, which lost 7 bases and 5 bases, there was a span of 20 bases. Germline CDR1 and CDR2: GTSNPN and SVGIG (reference sequence). The CDR3 DNA is TGTGCCTTATCCTCAACAGGTTCTCCAACTGAAGCTTTCTTT. It yields the protein CALSSTGSPTEAFF.

V gene TRBV6-6 combines with J gene TRBJ2-7; D is unresolved. Looked up from germline, CDR1 is MNHNY and CDR2 is SVGAGI (reference sequence). The CDR3 runs 12 residues. V gave up 5 bases and J gave up 5 bases, with 10 bases separating them. CDR3 loop: CASSQQSDEQYF. DNA of the CDR3: TGTGCCAGCAGTCAACAGTCCGACGAGCAGTACTTC.

This clone was detected once. V usage is TRBV18 and J usage is TRBJ1-5; tentative D call: TRBD1 (6 bases). The V end was cut by 3 bases, the J end by 4 bases, with 13 bases between. The CDR3 loop spans 15 amino acids. Germline CDR1 is KGHSH and CDR2 is LQKENI. The CDR3 spells CASSPVQGRNQPQHF. The CDR3 bases are TGTGCCAGCTCACCGGTGCAGGGGCGAAATCAGCCCCAGCATTTT.

This chain links TRBV27 with TRBJ2-7; TRBD2 agrees at 7 bases. CDR3 length: 18 amino acids. The germline V gene encodes CDR1 MNHEY and CDR2 SMNVEV (reference sequence). The junction had 11 bases not matched to a gene; V was cut back by 0 bases and J by 0 bases. CDR3 residues: CASSLSISGLTSSYEQYF. Here the CDR3 DNA reads TGTGCCAGCAGTTTATCGATTAGCGGGTTGACGAGCTCCTACGAGCAGTACTTC.

This chain uses TRBV7-3 with TRBJ2-1; D possibly corresponds to TRBD1 (5 bases). Germline CDR1 reads SGHTA; CDR2 reads FQGTGA. The CDR3 has 13 residues. V dropped 2 bases and J dropped 6 bases, with 8 bases sitting between them. DNA of the CDR3: TGTGCCAGCAGCTTAGGGGCAGGCAATGAGCAGTTCTTC. It is translated as CASSLGAGNEQFF.

This clone was picked up a small number of times. This chain links TRBV7-8 with TRBJ2-1, with 10 bases fitting TRBD2. The CDR3 is 15 residues long. The germline CDR1 and CDR2 sequences are SGHVS and FQNEAQ. V lost 6 bases, J lost 7 bases, and 9 bases stayed unmatched. The CDR3 is CASRFSGGPANEQFF. CDR3 DNA sequence: TGTGCCAGCAGGTTTAGCGGGGGGCCAGCTAATGAGCAGTTCTTC.

The chain uses TRBV19 and TRBJ1-1; 7 bases are a match to TRBD1. Germline V gene data show CDR1 as LNHDA and CDR2 as SQIVND (reference sequence). The CDR3 sequence is 14 residues long. Unmatched junction bases numbered 2, after V lost 0 bases and J lost 4 bases. The CDR3 spells CASSIDPGGTEAFF. The CDR3 DNA reads as TGTGCCAGTAGTATAGACCCAGGGGGCACTGAAGCTTTCTTT.

The chain joins TRBV9 to TRBJ2-1; weak D call: TRBD2 (5 bases). The CDR3 consists of 15 residues. Per germline, CDR1 SGDLS and CDR2 YYNGEE. V shed 4 bases and J shed 8 bases, with 19 bases lying between them. The CDR3 DNA reads TGTGCCAGCAGCCCCATGAGCGGCACCGGGGATGAGCAGTTCTTC. Amino acid sequence: CASSPMSGTGDEQFF.

The genes are TRBV14 and TRBJ2-5, with 7 bases fitting TRBD2. There are 14 residues in the CDR3. The J segment lost 6 bases and the V segment lost 0 bases, leaving 4 bases of the junction unmatched. Germline V gene data show CDR1 as SGHDN and CDR2 as FVKESK. In nucleotides, the CDR3 is TGTGCCAGCAGCCAAGATACGGGAGGAAAGACCCAGTACTTC. Translating it yields CASSQDTGGKTQYF.

CDR3 loop: CASSRETAGTGRRETQYF. The CDR3, as DNA: TGTGCCAGCTCACGAGAGACCGCCGGGACAGGGCGAAGAGAGACCCAGTACTTC. The chain recombines TRBV18 with TRBJ2-5; 9 bases are shared with TRBD1. V shed 4 bases, J shed 4 bases, and the junction held 16 bases outside the gene matches. Germline CDR1 and CDR2: KGHSH and LQKENI. The CDR3 is 18 residues long. The variable domain in full, completed from reference TRBV18 and TRBJ2-5, reads NAGVMQNPRHLVRRRGQEARLRCSPMKGHSHVYWYRQLPEEGLKFMVYLQKENIIDESGMPKERFSAEFPKEGPSILRIQQVVRGDSAAYFCASSRETAGTGRRETQYFGPGTRLLVL.

The chain combines TRBV5-4 with TRBJ1-2; 11 nucleotides align to TRBD1. The V and J ends lost 0 bases and 0 bases, in that order; junction bases with no gene match: 1. CDR1 SGHNT and CDR2 YYREEE come from the germline V gene (reference sequence). The CDR3 is made up of 16 amino acids. CDR3 sequence reads: CASSLGGQGANYGYTF. In DNA form, the CDR3 reads TGTGCCAGCAGCTTGGGGGGACAGGGGGCTAACTATGGCTACACCTTC.

The chain links TRBV4-1 to TRBJ2-4, with D possibly TRBD1 on 6 matching bases. The CDR3 extends over 15 amino acids. Germline values: CDR1 MGHRA, CDR2 YSYEKL. V was shortened by 2 bases and J by 0 bases, with 8 bases between the two germline ends. The CDR3: CASSQRGLAKNIQYF. The CDR3 DNA is TGCGCCAGCAGCCAAAGGGGGTTAGCCAAAAACATTCAGTACTTC.

The V and J genes are TRBV2 and TRBJ1-6; the D gene is possibly TRBD1 (5 bases). The germline CDR1 and CDR2 sequences are SNHLY and FYNNEI. Trimming removed 7 bases from V and 6 bases from J, with 13 bases in between. The CDR3 is made up of 14 amino acids. CDR3 sequence: CASTSGNVNSPLHF. The CDR3 DNA reads TGTGCCAGCACTTCAGGGAATGTTAATTCACCCCTCCACTTT.

J is TRBJ1-3 and V is TRBV6-5, with a tentative D call TRBD1 (5 bases). CDR1 and CDR2 from the germline V gene are MNHEY and SVGAGI. Trimming took 4 bases from V and 8 from J, leaving 15 bases between them. The CDR3 totals 14 residues. Here the CDR3 reads CASSSLTVLDTIYF. The CDR3 bases are TGTGCCAGCAGTTCCCTGACAGTTCTTGACACCATATATTTT.

This chain uses TRBV12-5 with TRBJ2-1; 12 positions match TRBD2. Germline V gene lookup returns CDR1 LGHNT and CDR2 FRNRAP. With V trimmed by 5 bases and J by 3 bases, 5 bases remained unmatched. The CDR3 is made up of 16 amino acids. CDR3 nucleotide sequence: TGTGCTAGTGGTCCTAGCGGGGGGGCCTTCTACAATGAGCAGTTCTTC. Its translation is CASGPSGGAFYNEQFF.

The chain recombines TRBV29-1 with TRBJ2-1, with 10 bases fitting TRBD1. Germline CDR1 SQVTM, CDR2 ANQGSEA. The CDR3 totals 14 residues. V shed 4 bases and J 7 bases; nucleotides not matched to a gene: 7. CDR3 sequence: CSVVGDRGINEQFF. The CDR3 coding sequence is TGCAGCGTTGTAGGGGACAGGGGTATAAATGAGCAGTTCTTC.

This clone is a singleton in its sample. This CDR3 reads CASSSVREGSWETQYF. The CDR3 nucleotides read TGTGCCAGCAGCTCCGTTCGGGAGGGCTCCTGGGAGACCCAGTACTTC. The chain links TRBV5-6 to TRBJ2-7; 8 bases line up with TRBD2. Gene TRBJ2-5 matches the end of the DNA better, so the J call may be wrong. The CDR3 length is 16 residues. Germline loops: CDR1 SGHDT, CDR2 YYEEEE.

The V call is TRBV15, the J call TRBJ1-1; 8 bases are shared with TRBD1. Looked up from germline, CDR1 is LNHNV and CDR2 is YYDKDF (reference sequence). J gave up 0 bases and V 0 bases, and 6 bases lay outside the gene matches. The CDR3 has 17 residues. DNA for the CDR3: TGTGCCACCAGCAGAGATCGGGGCAGGGGGCTGAACACTGAAGCTTTCTTT. Translating gives CATSRDRGRGLNTEAFF.

The V and J genes are TRBV27 and TRBJ2-1; 7 bases are shared with TRBD1. Per the germline V gene, CDR1 is MNHEY and CDR2 is SMNVEV (reference sequence). V trimming: 3 bases; J trimming: 6 bases; junction bases outside the gene matches: 23. This CDR3 has 20 residues. The CDR3 DNA is TGTGCCAGCAGTTTTTTCAGACCCTCCGGGACAGCGATTCCGGCCAATGAGCAGTTCTTC. This codes for CASSFFRPSGTAIPANEQFF.

The J gene is TRBJ1-1, the V gene TRBV12-5, with D possibly being TRBD1 (6 bases). The V gene's germline CDR1 is LGHNT and CDR2 FRNRAP. The CDR3 runs to 14 residues. V lost 7 bases, J lost 7 bases, and 19 bases lay in between. The CDR3 reads CASAAGAVWREAFF. CDR3 nucleotides: TGTGCTAGTGCGGCAGGGGCGGTTTGGCGTGAAGCTTTCTTT.

The V gene is TRBV18, the J gene TRBJ1-1; D is perhaps TRBD1 (5 bases). Germline CDR1 reads KGHSH; CDR2 reads LQKENI. This CDR3 comprises 13 residues. The V end lost 6 bases, the J end lost 0 bases, and 8 bases lay between the germline ends. In DNA form, the CDR3 reads TGTGCCAGCTCCCCGACAGTGAACACTGAAGCTTTCTTT. Translating it yields CASSPTVNTEAFF.

V gene TRBV4-1 combines with J gene TRBJ1-5; 7 nucleotides agree with TRBD1. V trimming: 1 base; J trimming: 5 bases; junction bases outside the gene matches: 2. The germline V gene encodes CDR1 MGHRA and CDR2 YSYEKL. This CDR3 spans 14 amino acids. The CDR3 here is CASSQGQGYQPQHF. The DNA of the CDR3 is TGCGCCAGCAGCCAAGGACAGGGTTATCAGCCCCAGCATTTT.